The 7 T cell receptor beta chains below were found in one sample sequenced in a study of tumor-infiltrating lymphocytes in primary liver carcinoma (dated by TCRdb to 2016 to 2017). Without any cell sorting, total RNA and DNA were extracted together from roughly 20-30 mg of bulk tissue using the AllPrep DNA/RNA mini kit. TCRdb lists the instrument as Illumina HiSeq 2500. TCRbeta-specific cDNA was reverse-transcribed from 500 ng total RNA using a constant-region primer and ProtoScript II reverse transcriptase. Construction of the TCRbeta libraries relied on three nested rounds of multiplex PCR, following a slightly modified ARM-PCR procedure. Multiplex TRBV1-TRBV30 forward primers and a Cbeta reverse primer were used in the first two PCR rounds, each of which was run for approximately 11 cycles. TCRdb trimmed public reads at Q25 via fastp, called clones via MiXCR and kept in-frame beta chains. Each CDR3 protein gets just one entry, which takes the most common genes and DNA from the rows behind it. This sample lists around 40,000 distinct CDR3 sequences; about three quarters were detected once. Of the sample, approximately 19% is held by the ten largest clones.

Sample: liver tumor tissue from sampling region 2. This specimen's cell subset or site label, interpreted: tumor region T2, inferior pole. The source is a man aged 40-50 years with primary liver carcinoma and hepatitis B virus infection.

J is TRBJ2-5 and V is TRBV14; D ambiguous. Germline-derived CDR1 and CDR2 are SGHDN and FVKESK. Trimming took off 10 bases at V and 5 bases at J, with 17 bases between the two ends. The CDR3 loop spans 13 amino acids. The CDR3 nucleotides read TGTGCCATCGGCCAAGATAATTCCGAGACCCAGTACTTC. This translates into CAIGQDNSETQYF.

Only a few counts were recorded for this clonotype. Without the conserved terminal phenylalanine or tryptophan, this CDR3 likely stems from a read error. The limits of the CDR3 on the DNA are not certain, so only TCRdb's listed CDR3 is given. The chain has TRBV11-2 and TRBJ1-5; TRBD1, the table's D call, lacks a check against the DNA. Germline V CDR1 and CDR2: SGHAT, FQNNGV. 17 amino acids form the CDR3, both terminal residues included. The CDR3 reads CAGSLVGVTGSNQPPHL.

Note on this clonotype: The conserved phenylalanine or tryptophan is not found at the CDR3 terminus, so this likely reflects a read error. This chain links TRBV11-2 with TRBJ2-1, with D perhaps TRBD1 (5 bases). The CDR3 runs to 11 residues. V was cut by 3 bases and J by 9 bases, with 6 bases left in between. CDR1 SGHAT and CDR2 FQNNGV come from the germline V gene. The CDR3 loop reads CASSFDSEQFS. CDR3 in DNA: TGTGCCAGCAGCTTTGACAGTGAGCAGTTCTCG.

The CDR3 is CASSSLVVYEQYF. Here the CDR3 DNA reads TGTGCCAGCAGTTCTTTGGTGGTCTACGAGCAGTACTTC. The chain employs TRBV5-6 and TRBJ2-7; D is uncertain. CDR3 length: 13 residues. Germline V gene lookup returns CDR1 SGHDT and CDR2 YYEEEE. V shed 5 bases and J shed 3 bases, with 12 bases lying between them.

As for this clonotype: It is likely a read error, because the conserved phenylalanine at the end of the CDR3 is missing. This chain's CDR3 is CASGDGGGTSYEQYL. CDR3 DNA: TGTGCCAGCGGGGACGGGGGCGGGACCTCCTACGAGCAGTACCTC. The chain recombines TRBV6-2 or TRBV6-3 with TRBJ2-7, with D tentatively TRBD1 or TRBD2 (6 bases each). This CDR3 has 15 amino acids. V lost 8 bases, J lost 0 bases, and 17 bases lay in between. Germline-derived CDR1 and CDR2 are MNHEY and SVGEGT.

This chain joins TRBV6-5 and TRBJ2-3; TRBD2 matches 7 bases. The CDR3 loop spans 15 amino acids. From germline, CDR1 is MNHEY and CDR2 SVGAGI. V lost 9 bases and J lost 3; bases outside the gene matches: 12. The CDR3 loop reads CARNPGLEGTDTQYF. CDR3 DNA sequence: TGTGCCAGGAATCCAGGACTAGAGGGAACAGATACGCAGTATTTT.

This clonotype was seen more than once but under ten times. The chain employs TRBV6-1 and TRBJ2-7; D unclear. Trimming cost V 2 bases and J 3 bases, with 8 bases left between them. CDR1 is MNHNS and CDR2 is SASEGT in the germline V gene. The CDR3 has 13 amino acids. CDR3: CASSEWVFYEQYF. The DNA of the CDR3 is TGTGCCAGCAGTGAATGGGTTTTCTACGAGCAGTACTTC.